This is a list of T cell receptor beta chains from one sample in a study of blood T cell repertoires in COVID-19. Clones were read by immunoSEQ multiplex PCR, and TCRdb kept only the in-frame ones, dropping some. The sample shows some 95,000 clones, 87% of them seen only once. The sample consisted of peripheral blood. These TCRs come from a man aged 70-80 years with acute or convalescent COVID-19. CDR3s include the opening cysteine and the closing phenylalanine or tryptophan. A D gene is named only where the DNA matches it firmly. A clone size is listed for some rows: how often the clone was seen (once, few, many), or a class if it is expanded.

v_call	clone_size	d_call	j_call	cdr3_aa	cdr3_nt
TRBV11-2	-	TRBD1	TRBJ1-1	CASSLVGQRAFF	TGTGCCAGCAGCTTAGTGGGACAGCGGGCTTTCTTT
TRBV27	-	-	TRBJ2-3	CASSFIRTVTDTQYF	TGTGCCAGCAGTTTCATTAGGACAGTCACAGATACGCAGTATTTT
TRBV18	-	TRBD1	TRBJ1-4	CASSPDPGTVNEKLFF	TGTGCCAGCTCACCAGATCCCGGGACAGTTAATGAAAAACTGTTTTTT
TRBV3-1/TRBV3-2	-	-	TRBJ2-5	CASSQDKETQYF	TGTGCCAGCAGCCAAGATAAAGAGACCCAGTACTTC
TRBV2	-	-	TRBJ2-7	CASSEATRYEQYF	TGTGCCAGCAGTGAAGCAACGCGGTACGAGCAGTACTTC
TRBV24-1	-	TRBD1	TRBJ2-3	CATRDRVTDTQYF	TGTGCCACCAGGGACAGGGTCACAGATACGCAGTATTTT
TRBV3-1/TRBV3-2	-	TRBD2	TRBJ2-3	CASSPSSGGAYTQYF	TGTGCCAGCAGCCCATCTAGCGGGGGGGCCTATACGCAGTATTTT
TRBV5-1	few	-	TRBJ2-3	CASRVGTVGLDTQYF	TGCGCCAGCAGAGTCGGGACTGTGGGTTTGGATACGCAGTATTTT
TRBV10-2	-	-	TRBJ2-6	CASSEAGRGANVLTF	TGCGCCAGCAGTGAGGCAGGGAGGGGGGCCAACGTCCTGACTTTC
TRBV5-1	-	-	TRBJ1-2	CASSLDSRGYTF	TGCGCCAGCAGCTTGGATAGTCGGGGCTACACCTTC
TRBV18	-	-	TRBJ1-6	CASSVYNSPLHF	TGTGCCAGCTCCGTATATAATTCACCCCTCCACTTT
TRBV12-3/TRBV12-4	-	-	TRBJ1-4	CASSLFFEKLFF	TGTGCCAGCAGTTTGTTCTTTGAAAAACTGTTTTTT
TRBV28	-	-	TRBJ1-4	CASRLSLLNEKLFF	TGTGCCAGCCGTTTGAGCCTCCTGAATGAAAAACTGTTTTTT
TRBV28	-	-	TRBJ2-3	CASSTRTFSTDTQYF	TGTGCCAGCAGTACGCGGACATTTAGCACAGATACGCAGTATTTT
TRBV5-4	-	TRBD1	TRBJ1-5	CASSPTGGQPQHF	TGTGCCAGCAGCCCAACAGGGGGCCAGCCCCAGCATTTT
TRBV5-6	-	-	TRBJ2-1	CASSLLGAVLGHYNEQFF	TGTGCCAGCAGCTTGTTGGGGGCAGTCCTTGGCCACTACAATGAGCAGTTCTTC
TRBV12-5	-	-	TRBJ2-1	CASRGSSSYNEQFF	TGTGCTAGTCGCGGGTCAAGCTCCTACAATGAGCAGTTCTTC
TRBV3-1/TRBV3-2	-	-	TRBJ2-3	CASSQGEAQYF	TGTGCCAGCAGCCAAGGCGAGGCGCAGTATTTT
TRBV10-2	-	-	TRBJ2-7	CASSEYRDEQYF	TGCGCCAGCAGTGAGTATAGAGACGAGCAGTACTTC
TRBV9	-	TRBD1	TRBJ2-2	CASSARGQNTGELFF	TGTGCCAGCAGCGCGAGGGGGCAGAACACCGGGGAGCTGTTTTTT
TRBV28	-	TRBD2	TRBJ2-6	CASDVRGGSGANVLTF	TGTGCCTCCGATGTCCGCGGGGGATCTGGGGCCAACGTCCTGACTTTC
TRBV5-4	-	-	TRBJ2-5	CASSSPGGGGVAQYF	TGTGCCAGCAGCTCTCCGGGCGGCGGAGGGGTGGCCCAGTACTTC
TRBV19	-	-	TRBJ1-2	CASTDARSNYGYTF	TGTGCCAGTACTGATGCGCGGAGCAACTATGGCTACACCTTC